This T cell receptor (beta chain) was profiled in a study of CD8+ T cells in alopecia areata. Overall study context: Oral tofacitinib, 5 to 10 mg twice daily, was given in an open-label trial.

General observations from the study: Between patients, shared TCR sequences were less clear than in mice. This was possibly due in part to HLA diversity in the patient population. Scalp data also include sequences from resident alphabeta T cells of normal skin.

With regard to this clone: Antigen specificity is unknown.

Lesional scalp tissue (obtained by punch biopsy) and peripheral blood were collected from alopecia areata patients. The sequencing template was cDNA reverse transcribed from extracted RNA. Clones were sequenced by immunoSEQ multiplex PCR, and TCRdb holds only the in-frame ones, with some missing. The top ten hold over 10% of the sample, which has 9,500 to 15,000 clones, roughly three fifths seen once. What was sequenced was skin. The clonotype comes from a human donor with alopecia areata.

This chain's CDR3 is CASRQGYWETQYF. Here the CDR3 DNA reads TGTGCCAGCAGACAAGGGTATTGGGAGACCCAGTACTTC. The chain links TRBV6-5 to TRBJ2-5; D gene unclear. The V end was cut by 6 bases, the J end by 5 bases, with 13 bases between. Per germline, CDR1 MNHEY and CDR2 SVGAGI. The CDR3 has 13 residues.